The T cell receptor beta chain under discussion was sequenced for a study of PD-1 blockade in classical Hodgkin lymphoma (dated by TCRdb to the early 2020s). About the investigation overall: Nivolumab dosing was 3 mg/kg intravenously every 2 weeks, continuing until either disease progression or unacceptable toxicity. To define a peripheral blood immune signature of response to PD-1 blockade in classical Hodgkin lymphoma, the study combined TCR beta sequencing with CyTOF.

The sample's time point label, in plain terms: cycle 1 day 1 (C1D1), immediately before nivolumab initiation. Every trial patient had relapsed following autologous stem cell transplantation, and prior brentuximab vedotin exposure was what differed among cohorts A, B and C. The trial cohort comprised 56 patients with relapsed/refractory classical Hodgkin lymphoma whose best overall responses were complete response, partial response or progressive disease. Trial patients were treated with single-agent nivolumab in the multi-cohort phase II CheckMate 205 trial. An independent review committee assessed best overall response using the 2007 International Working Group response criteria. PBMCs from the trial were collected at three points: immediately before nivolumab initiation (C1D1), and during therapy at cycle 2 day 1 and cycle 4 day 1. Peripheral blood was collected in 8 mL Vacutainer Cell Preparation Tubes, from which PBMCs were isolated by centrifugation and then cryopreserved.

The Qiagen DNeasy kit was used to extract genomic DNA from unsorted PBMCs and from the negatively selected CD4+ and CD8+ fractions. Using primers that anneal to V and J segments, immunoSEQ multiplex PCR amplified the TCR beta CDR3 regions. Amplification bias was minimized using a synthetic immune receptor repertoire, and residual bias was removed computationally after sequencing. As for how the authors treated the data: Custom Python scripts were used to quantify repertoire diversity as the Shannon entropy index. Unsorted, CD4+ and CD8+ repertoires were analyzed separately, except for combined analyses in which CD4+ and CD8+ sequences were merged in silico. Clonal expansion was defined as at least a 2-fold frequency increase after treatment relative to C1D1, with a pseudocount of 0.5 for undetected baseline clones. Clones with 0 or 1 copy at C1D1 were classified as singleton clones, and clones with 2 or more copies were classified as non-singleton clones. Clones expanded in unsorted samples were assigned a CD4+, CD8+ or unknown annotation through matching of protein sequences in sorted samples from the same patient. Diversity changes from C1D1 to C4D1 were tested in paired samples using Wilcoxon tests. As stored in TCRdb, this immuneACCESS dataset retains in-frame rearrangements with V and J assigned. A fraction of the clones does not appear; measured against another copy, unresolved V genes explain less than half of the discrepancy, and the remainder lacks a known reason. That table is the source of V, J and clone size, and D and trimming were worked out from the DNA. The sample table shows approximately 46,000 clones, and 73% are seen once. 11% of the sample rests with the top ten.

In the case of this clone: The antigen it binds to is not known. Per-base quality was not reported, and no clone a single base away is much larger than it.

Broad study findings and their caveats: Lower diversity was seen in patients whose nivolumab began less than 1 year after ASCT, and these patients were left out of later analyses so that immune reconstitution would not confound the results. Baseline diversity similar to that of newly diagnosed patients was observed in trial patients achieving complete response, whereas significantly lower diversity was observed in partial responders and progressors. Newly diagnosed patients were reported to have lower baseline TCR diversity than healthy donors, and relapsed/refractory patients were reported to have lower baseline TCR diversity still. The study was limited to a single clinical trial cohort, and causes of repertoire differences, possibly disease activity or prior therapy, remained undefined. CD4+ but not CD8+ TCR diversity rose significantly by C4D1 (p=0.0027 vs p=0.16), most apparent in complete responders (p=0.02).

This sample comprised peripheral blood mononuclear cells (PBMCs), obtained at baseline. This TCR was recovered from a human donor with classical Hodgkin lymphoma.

The DNA sequence follows: TGTGCCAGCACCCCGTTTCGTTCAAATGAGCAGTTCTTC. Translated, it gives CASTPFRSNEQFF. The rearranged segments are TRBV7-9 and TRBJ2-1; no D gene is confidently identified. The CDR3 spans 13 residues, from the cysteine through the phenylalanine. Of all the DNA, just the CDR3 is kept, 39 bases in frame from base 1. Taken from the germline V gene (reference sequence), the CDR1 and CDR2 loops are SEHNR and FQNEAQ. The junction carries 14 bases between V and J, which are trimmed by 7 bases and 7 bases respectively.